The source of this T cell receptor beta chain is a study of glioma-infiltrating T cells after dendritic cell vaccination. Background on the study: Glioblastoma patients came from Phase I and II dendritic cell vaccination trials. Three intradermal dendritic cell vaccine injections were given every two weeks.

The time point is: after dendritic cell vaccination, including at tumor progression/relapse. Remarks on this clone: The antigen remains undetermined.

Measured with immunoSEQ multiplex PCR; TCRdb has only the in-frame clones, and not every one. The sample contains about 99,000 clones, more than 70% of which appear only once. Trimming took 5 bases from V and 4 from J, leaving 14 bases between them. The CDR3 extends over 14 amino acids. The germline gives CDR1 MDHEN, CDR2 SYDVKM. Regarding the study as a whole: Few patients contributed both blood and tumor specimens.

The TCR was taken from a human donor with glioblastoma. The chain couples TRBV28 to TRBJ1-1; a possible D gene is TRBD1 (5 bases). The sample was blood, taken after dendritic cell vaccination. CDR3 coding DNA: TGTGCCAGCAGTCCCCTAGACAGAACCACTGAAGCTTTCTTT. It translates to CASSPLDRTTEAFF.